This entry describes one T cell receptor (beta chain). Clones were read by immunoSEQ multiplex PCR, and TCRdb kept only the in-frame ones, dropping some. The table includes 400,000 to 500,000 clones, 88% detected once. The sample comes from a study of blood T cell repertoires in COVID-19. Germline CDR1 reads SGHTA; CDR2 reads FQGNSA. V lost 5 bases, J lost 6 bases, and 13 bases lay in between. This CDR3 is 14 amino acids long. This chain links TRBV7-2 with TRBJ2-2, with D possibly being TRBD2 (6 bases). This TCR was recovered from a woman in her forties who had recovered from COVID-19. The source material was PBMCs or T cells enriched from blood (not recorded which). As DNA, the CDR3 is TGTGCCAGCAGCCCCAGCCCGGGGGCCGGGGAGCTGTTTTTT. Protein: CASSPSPGAGELFF.